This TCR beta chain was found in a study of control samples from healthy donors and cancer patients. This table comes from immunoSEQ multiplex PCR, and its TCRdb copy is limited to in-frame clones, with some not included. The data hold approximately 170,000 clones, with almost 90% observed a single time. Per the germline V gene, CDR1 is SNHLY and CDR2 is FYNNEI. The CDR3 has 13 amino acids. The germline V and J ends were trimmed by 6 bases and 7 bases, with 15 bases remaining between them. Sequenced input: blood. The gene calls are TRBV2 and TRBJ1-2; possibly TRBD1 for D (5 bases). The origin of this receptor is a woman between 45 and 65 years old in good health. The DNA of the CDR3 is TGTGCCAGCAGCGGGACTCCCTGGGGTGGCTACACCTTC. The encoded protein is CASSGTPWGGYTF.